The source of this T cell receptor (beta chain) is a study of cytomegalovirus exposure and HLA in healthy donors. Study conclusions and caveats: The classifier was said to identify cytomegalovirus status with high specificity and sensitivity. The study put 150 or so TCR beta chains on its list as cytomegalovirus-associated. Subsequent analysis found a tendency for first-cohort TCR clusters to co-occur within the 100 to 150 validation repertoires.

Clones were sequenced by immunoSEQ multiplex PCR, and TCRdb holds only the in-frame ones, with some missing. The sample includes roughly 120,000 clones, over 75% of them seen just once. This CDR3 region has 13 residues. V lost 3 bases, J lost 7 bases, and 10 bases lay in between. The germline CDR1 and CDR2 sequences are MNHEY and SMNVEV (reference sequence). Of note for this clone: Its target is unknown.

This clonotype was obtained from a woman younger than 35 in good health and CMV-seropositive. Input material: PBMCs. V gene TRBV27 combines with J gene TRBJ2-1; D might be TRBD2 (6 bases). This chain's CDR3 is CASSLGLGNEQFF. As DNA, the CDR3 is TGTGCCAGCAGTTTGGGACTTGGGAATGAGCAGTTCTTC.